The 2 T cell receptor beta chains given below trace back to one sample, sequenced in a study of T cells after yellow fever vaccination. One entry per CDR3 protein results from TCRdb running MiXCR on the 5' RACE reads. Of a few hundred thousand distinct CDR3 sequences listed, about 15% are singletons. This material consisted of PBMCs, taken less than 6 days after the first yellow fever vaccination. These receptors were collected from a man between 18 and 35 years old who received the YFV17D yellow fever vaccine.

This clonotype was counted a few times. V gene TRBV20-1 combines with J gene TRBJ2-2; 7 bases line up with TRBD2. The length of the CDR3 is 12 residues. The germline V gene has CDR1 DFQATT and CDR2 SNEGSKA (reference sequence). After removal of 4 bases from V and 4 bases from J, the junction contained 0 bases not matched to a gene. The CDR3 spells CSAKRGTGELFF. The CDR3 DNA reads as TGCAGTGCTAAGCGGGGCACCGGGGAGCTGTTTTTT.

The gene calls are TRBV4-1 and TRBJ2-2; D is uncertain. Trimming cost V 1 base and J 2 bases, with 8 bases left between them. CDR1 MGHRA and CDR2 YSYEKL come from the germline V gene. This CDR3 is built from 15 residues. The CDR3 spells CASSQGRLNTGELFF. The CDR3, as DNA: TGCGCCAGCAGCCAAGGCAGGCTAAACACCGGGGAGCTGTTTTTT.